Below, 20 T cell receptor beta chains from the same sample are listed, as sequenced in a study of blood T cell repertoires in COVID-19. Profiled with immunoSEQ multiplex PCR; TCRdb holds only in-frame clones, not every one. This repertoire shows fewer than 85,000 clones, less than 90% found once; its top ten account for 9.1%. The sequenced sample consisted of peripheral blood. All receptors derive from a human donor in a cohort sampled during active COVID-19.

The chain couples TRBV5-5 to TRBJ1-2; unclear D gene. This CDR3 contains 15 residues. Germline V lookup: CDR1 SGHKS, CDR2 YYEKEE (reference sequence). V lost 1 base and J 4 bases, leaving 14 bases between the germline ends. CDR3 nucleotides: TGTGCCAGCAGCTTGACGGGTACCGATGGCTATGGCTACACCTTC. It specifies CASSLTGTDGYGYTF.

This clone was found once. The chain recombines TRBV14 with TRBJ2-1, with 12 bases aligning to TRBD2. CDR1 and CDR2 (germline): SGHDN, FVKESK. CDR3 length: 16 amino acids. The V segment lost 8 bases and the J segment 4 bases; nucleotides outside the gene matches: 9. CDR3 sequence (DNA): TGTGCCAGCGCCGCCCGGACTAGCGGGGCTTACAATGAGCAGTTCTTC. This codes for CASAARTSGAYNEQFF.

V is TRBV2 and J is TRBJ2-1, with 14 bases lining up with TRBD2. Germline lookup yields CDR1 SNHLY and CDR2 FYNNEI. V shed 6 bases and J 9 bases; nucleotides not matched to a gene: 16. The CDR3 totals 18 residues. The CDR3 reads CASSDPGQTSGGAVEQFF. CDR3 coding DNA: TGTGCCAGCAGCGATCCAGGTCAGACTAGCGGGGGGGCAGTTGAGCAGTTCTTC. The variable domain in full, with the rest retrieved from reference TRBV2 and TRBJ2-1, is EPEVTQTPSHQVTQMGQEVILRCVPISNHLYFYWYRQILGQKVEFLVSFYNNEISEKSEIFDDQFSVERPDGSNFTLKIRSTKLEDSAMYFCASSDPGQTSGGAVEQFFGPGTRLTVL.

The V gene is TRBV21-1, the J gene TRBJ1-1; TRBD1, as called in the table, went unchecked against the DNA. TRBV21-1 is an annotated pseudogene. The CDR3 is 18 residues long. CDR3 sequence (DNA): TGTGCCAGCAGCAGAGGAAGGTGTCCGGGACATATGAACACTGAAGCTTTCTTT. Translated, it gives CASSRGRCPGHMNTEAFF.

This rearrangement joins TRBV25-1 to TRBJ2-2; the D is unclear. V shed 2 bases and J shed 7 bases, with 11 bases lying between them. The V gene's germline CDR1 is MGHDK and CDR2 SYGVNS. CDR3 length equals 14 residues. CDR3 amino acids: CASSESEPVGELFF. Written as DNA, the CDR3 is TGTGCCAGCAGTGAAAGCGAACCGGTCGGGGAGCTGTTTTTT.

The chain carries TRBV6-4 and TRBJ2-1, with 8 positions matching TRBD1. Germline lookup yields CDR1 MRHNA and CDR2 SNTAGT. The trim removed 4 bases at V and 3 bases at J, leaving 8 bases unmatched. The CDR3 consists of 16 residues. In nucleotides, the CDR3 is TGTGCCAGCAGTGTCTCGGCAGGGGGCATCTACAATGAGCAGTTCTTC. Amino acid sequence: CASSVSAGGIYNEQFF.

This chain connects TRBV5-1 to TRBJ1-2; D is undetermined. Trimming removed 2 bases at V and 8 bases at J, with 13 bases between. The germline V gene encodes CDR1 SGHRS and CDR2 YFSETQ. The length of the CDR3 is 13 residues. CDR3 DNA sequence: TGCGCCAGCAGCTTTGAACTGGATAGCGGCTACACCTTC. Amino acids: CASSFELDSGYTF. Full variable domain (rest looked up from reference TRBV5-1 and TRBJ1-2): KAGVTQTPRYLIKTRGQQVTLSCSPISGHRSVSWYQQTPGQGLQFLFEYFSETQRNKGNFPGRFSGRQFSNSRSEMNVSTLELGDSALYLCASSFELDSGYTFGSGTRLTVV.

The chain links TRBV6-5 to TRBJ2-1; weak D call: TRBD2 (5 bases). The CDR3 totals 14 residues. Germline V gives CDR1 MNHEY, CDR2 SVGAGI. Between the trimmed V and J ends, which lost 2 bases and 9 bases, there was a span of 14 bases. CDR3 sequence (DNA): TGTGCCAGCAGTTACGAGGGCAGAAAGGGTGAGCAGTTCTTC. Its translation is CASSYEGRKGEQFF.

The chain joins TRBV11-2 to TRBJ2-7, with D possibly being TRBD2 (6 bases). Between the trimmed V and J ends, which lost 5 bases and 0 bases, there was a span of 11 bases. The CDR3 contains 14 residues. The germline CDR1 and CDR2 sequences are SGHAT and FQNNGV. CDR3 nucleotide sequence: TGTGCCAGCAGCCTCGGACTAAGCTCCTACGAGCAGTACTTC. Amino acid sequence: CASSLGLSSYEQYF. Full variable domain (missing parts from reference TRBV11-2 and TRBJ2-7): EAGVAQSPRYKIIEKRQSVAFWCNPISGHATLYWYQQILGQGPKLLIQFQNNGVVDDSQLPKDRFSAERLKGVDSTLKIQPAKLEDSAVYLCASSLGLSSYEQYFGPGTRLTVT.

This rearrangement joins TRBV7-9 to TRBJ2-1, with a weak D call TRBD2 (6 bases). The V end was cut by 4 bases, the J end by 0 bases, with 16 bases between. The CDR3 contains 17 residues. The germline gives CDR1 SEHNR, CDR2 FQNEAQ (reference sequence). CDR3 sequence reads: CASSSRRTLASYNEQFF. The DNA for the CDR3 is TGTGCCAGCAGCTCAAGAAGGACACTAGCCTCCTACAATGAGCAGTTCTTC.

CDR3 residues: CASSNRLRGVWGQPQHF. In DNA form, the CDR3 reads TGTGCCAGCAGCAATAGGTTGCGGGGAGTATGGGGTCAGCCCCAGCATTTT. The chain couples TRBV21-1 to TRBJ1-5. TRBV21-1 is a pseudogene segment. The CDR3 totals 17 residues.

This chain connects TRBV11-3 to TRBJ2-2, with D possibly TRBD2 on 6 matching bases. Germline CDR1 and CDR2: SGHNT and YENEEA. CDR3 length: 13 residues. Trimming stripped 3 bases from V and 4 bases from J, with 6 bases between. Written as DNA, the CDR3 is TGTGCCAGCAGCTTGGGAGGCACCGGGGAGCTGTTTTTT. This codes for CASSLGGTGELFF. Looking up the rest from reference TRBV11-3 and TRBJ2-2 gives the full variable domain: EAGVVQSPRYKIIEKKQPVAFWCNPISGHNTLYWYLQNLGQGPELLIRYENEEAVDDSQLPKDRFSAERLKGVDSTLKIQPAELGDSAVYLCASSLGGTGELFFGEGSRLTVL.

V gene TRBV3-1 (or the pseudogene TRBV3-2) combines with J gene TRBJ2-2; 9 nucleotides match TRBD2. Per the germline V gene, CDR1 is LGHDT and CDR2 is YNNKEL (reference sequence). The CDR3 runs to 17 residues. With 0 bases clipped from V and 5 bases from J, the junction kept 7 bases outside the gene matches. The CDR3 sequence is CASSQDLRTSVTGELFF. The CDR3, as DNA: TGTGCCAGCAGCCAAGATTTGAGGACTAGCGTGACCGGGGAGCTGTTTTTT.

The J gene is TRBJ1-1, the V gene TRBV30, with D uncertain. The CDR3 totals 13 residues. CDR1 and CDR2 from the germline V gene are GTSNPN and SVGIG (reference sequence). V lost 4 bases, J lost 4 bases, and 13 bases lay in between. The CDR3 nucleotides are TGTGCCTGGATGAGGTCGCGGGGCACTGAAGCTTTCTTT. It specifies CAWMRSRGTEAFF.

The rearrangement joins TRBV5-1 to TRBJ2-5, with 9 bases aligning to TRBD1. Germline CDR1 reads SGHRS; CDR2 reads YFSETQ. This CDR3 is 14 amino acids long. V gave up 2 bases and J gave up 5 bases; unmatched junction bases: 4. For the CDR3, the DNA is TGCGCCAGCAGCTTATCCGGGACAGGGGAGACCCAGTACTTC. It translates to CASSLSGTGETQYF.

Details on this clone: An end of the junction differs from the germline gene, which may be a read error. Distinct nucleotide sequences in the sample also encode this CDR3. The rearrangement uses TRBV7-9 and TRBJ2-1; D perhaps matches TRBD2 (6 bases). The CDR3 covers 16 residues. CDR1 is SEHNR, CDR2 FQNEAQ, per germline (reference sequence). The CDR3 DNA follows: TGTGCCAGCAGCTACAAGTCGGGACTCAATTCGGATGAGCAATTCTTC. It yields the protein CASSYKSGLNSDEQFF.

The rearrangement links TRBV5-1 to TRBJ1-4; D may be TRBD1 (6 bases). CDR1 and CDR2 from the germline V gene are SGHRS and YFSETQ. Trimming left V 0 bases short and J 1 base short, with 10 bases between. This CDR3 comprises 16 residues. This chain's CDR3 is CASSLAGARTNEKLFF. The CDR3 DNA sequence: TGCGCCAGCAGCTTGGCAGGGGCTAGAACTAATGAAAAACTGTTTTTT.

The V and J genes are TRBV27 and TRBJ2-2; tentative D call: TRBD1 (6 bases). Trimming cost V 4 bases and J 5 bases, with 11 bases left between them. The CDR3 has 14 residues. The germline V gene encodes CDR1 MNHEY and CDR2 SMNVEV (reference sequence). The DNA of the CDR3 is TGTGCCAGCAGTTCCGACAGGTTTACCGGGGAGCTGTTTTTT. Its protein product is CASSSDRFTGELFF.

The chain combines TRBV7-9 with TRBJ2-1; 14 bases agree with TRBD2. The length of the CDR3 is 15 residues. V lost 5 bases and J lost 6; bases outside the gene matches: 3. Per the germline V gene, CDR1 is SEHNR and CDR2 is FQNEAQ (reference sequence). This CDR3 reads CASSPGLAGGNEQFF. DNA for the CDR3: TGTGCCAGCAGCCCAGGACTAGCGGGGGGCAATGAGCAGTTCTTC.

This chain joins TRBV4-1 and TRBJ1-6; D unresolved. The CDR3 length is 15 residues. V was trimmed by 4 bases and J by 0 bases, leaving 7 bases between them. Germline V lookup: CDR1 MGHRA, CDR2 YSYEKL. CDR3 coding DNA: TGCGCCAGCAGCCCCAGAAGCTCCTATAATTCACCCCTCCACTTT. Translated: CASSPRSSYNSPLHF.